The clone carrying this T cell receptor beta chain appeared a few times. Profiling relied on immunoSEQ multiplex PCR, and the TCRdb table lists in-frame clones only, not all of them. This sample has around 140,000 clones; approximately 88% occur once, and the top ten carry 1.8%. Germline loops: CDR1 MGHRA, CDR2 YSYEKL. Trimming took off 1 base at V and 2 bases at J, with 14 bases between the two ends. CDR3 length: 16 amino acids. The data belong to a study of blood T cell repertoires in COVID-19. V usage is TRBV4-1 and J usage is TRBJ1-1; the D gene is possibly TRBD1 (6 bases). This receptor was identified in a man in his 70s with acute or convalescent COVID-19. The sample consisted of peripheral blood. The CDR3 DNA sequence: TGCGCCAGCAGCCAAGTTTTGGACAGTCCTAACACTGAAGCTTTCTTT. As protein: CASSQVLDSPNTEAFF.